The clone carrying this TCR beta chain appeared a single time. Its target is not known. A single base separates this from a much larger clone, so it may be a read error. Axillary draining lymph nodes of breast cancer patients supplied the node samples. This entry comes from a study of breast tumors, draining lymph nodes, adjacent tissues. Germline CDR1 reads DFQATT; CDR2 reads SNEGSKA (reference sequence). This CDR3 has 15 amino acids. TCRdb fed the multiplex PCR reads into MiXCR, producing one record per CDR3 protein. The sample consists of 270,000 or so distinct CDR3 sequences, about 33% of them appearing once. Study results and caveats: Tumor repertoires ranked between lymph nodes and nontumor tissue in diversity, with V and J gene preferences.

This chain connects TRBV20-1 to TRBJ2-1; D is possibly TRBD2 (6 bases). The receptor's source is a female donor with breast cancer. Some clones in this sample may be carry-over from other donors' samples. The sample was axillary lymph node tissue. The CDR3 DNA sequence: TGCATTGCTAGAGAGGCCCGCGGGGCGACCAATGAGCAGTTCTTC. Amino acid sequence: CIAREARGATNEQFF.